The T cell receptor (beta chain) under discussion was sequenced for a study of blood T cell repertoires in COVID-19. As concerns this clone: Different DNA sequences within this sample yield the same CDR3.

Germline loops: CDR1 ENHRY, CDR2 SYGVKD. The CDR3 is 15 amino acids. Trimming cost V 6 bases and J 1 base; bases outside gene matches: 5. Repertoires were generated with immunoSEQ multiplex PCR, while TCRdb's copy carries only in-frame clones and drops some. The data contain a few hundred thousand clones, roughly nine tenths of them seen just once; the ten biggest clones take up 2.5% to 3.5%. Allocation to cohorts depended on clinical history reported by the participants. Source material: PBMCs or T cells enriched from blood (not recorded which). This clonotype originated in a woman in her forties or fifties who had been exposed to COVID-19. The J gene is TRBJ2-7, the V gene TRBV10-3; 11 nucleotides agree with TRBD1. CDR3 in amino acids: CAISSGTGGSYEQYF. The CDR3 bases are TGTGCCATCAGCTCCGGGACAGGGGGGTCCTACGAGCAGTACTTC.